This entry is about one T cell receptor beta chain. Its matching antigen is unknown. The data belong to a study of T cell responses to AZD1222 COVID-19 vaccine. Points from the study as a whole: There were mostly white British donors and more females than males, and clonal diversity was possibly underestimated.

The CDR3 extends over 16 amino acids. Germline-derived CDR1 and CDR2 are SGHVS and FQNEAQ. The junction had 7 bases not matched to a gene; V was cut back by 4 bases and J by 3 bases. TCRdb's copy holds only in-frame clones and misses some; the assay was immunoSEQ multiplex PCR. Of about 94,000 clones in the sample, 88% were seen once. The source is an adult who received the AZD1222 COVID-19 vaccine. Material: peripheral blood, obtained 28 days after the second AZD1222 dose. This rearrangement joins TRBV7-8 to TRBJ2-1, with 9 bases identical to TRBD2. The CDR3, as DNA: TGTGCCAGCAGCTCTCTAATAGCGGGAGACTACAATGAGCAGTTCTTC. Protein: CASSSLIAGDYNEQFF.